This paragraph covers one TCR beta chain sequence. This clone was found once. This clone's antigen is unknown. It has no much larger one-base neighbor in the sample; base qualities were not kept. This record comes from a study of T cell responses to AZD1222 COVID-19 vaccine (dated by TCRdb to about 2021). Context from the whole study: AZD1222 recipients with second doses at about 4 weeks or about 12 weeks were pooled, because spike-specific TCR depth and breadth did not differ between schedules. TCR sequencing covered approximately 230 trial participants: 200 to 220 given two doses of AZD1222 and 26 given two doses of MenACWY control vaccine. Trial participants were enrolled by age into 18-55, 56-69 and 70-plus year subgroups, with about 150, 28 and 57 TCR-sequenced participants respectively. The paper as a whole reports these results and caveats: The 56-69-year group was small, and its depth increase did not reach significance, likely because of low power. Most participants were white British and females outnumbered males, and the authors suggested that clonal diversity may have been underestimated. Only five or six AZD1222 recipients were SARS-CoV-2 seropositive at baseline, limiting conclusions about previously exposed vaccinees. Because no day 14 peak-response samples were available, repertoires were characterized only after the peak T cell response. After two AZD1222 doses, spike-specific TCR breadth and depth were significantly higher than at day 0 and than in MenACWY recipients. Nearly half of unique spike-specific TCRs reportedly recognized epitopes outside regions mutated in the B.1.351 and B.1.1.7 variants. The vaccine-associated CD4 TCRs covered the entire spike protein, and the dominant responses fell in regions 160-218 and 743-854.

The germline ends are 17 bases apart after V is trimmed by 4 bases and J by 4 bases. There are 15 amino acids in the CDR3, from cysteine to phenylalanine inclusive. Only the CDR3 DNA stays, 45 bases, in frame from base 1. CDR1 and CDR2 were assigned from the germline V gene as SGDLS and YYNGEE. The CDR3 regions of human TCRbeta chains were subjected to immunosequencing. The original pipeline was this. Repertoire TCRs were checked for matches against a reference library of SARS-CoV-2-specific TCRs that had been generated using the MIRA antigen-specificity platform. Breadth meant the fraction of unique TCRs that were SARS-CoV-2-associated, whereas depth meant the fraction of total T cells that were SARS-CoV-2-associated. Using the MIRA data, every spike-specific TCR was mapped to the spike region that the TCR reacted to and assigned to either a CD4 or a CD8 class. Log10-transformed breadth and depth values were compared by one-way ANOVA with Sidak's multiple comparisons tests. This is the immuneACCESS table as TCRdb keeps it, with only in-frame sequences that have V and J called. A part of the clones is gone; compared with another copy, unresolved V genes explain less than half, and the rest is unexplained. V and J calls and clone size are copied from that table; D and trimming were computed from the DNA. The sample table shows tens of thousands of clones, and about 88% are seen once. Jointly, the top ten make up less than 20% of the sample.

The time point label, as the study defines it: baseline before first vaccination. Vaccinee samples were obtained from the UK trials COV001 and COV002, which included a single-blind randomized controlled phase 2/3 trial of AZD1222 (ChAdOx1 nCoV-19) in healthy adults. Trial participant PBMC samples were collected at day 0 and day 28 after the second dose for TCRbeta chain sequencing. This TCR was sampled from an adult in good health. Recombination joined TRBV9 with TRBJ1-2; TRBD1 might be the D gene, on 5 matching bases. Sample: peripheral blood, taken on day 0 of AZD1222 vaccination. The CDR3 protein sequence reads: CASSLGGPGLYGYTF. The base sequence is TGTGCCAGCAGCTTAGGAGGACCGGGGCTCTATGGCTACACCTTC. The CDR3 plus the reference TRBV9 and TRBJ1-2 genes for the other parts give the full variable domain: DSGVTQTPKHLITATGQRVTLRCSPRSGDLSVYWYQQSLDQGLQFLIQYYNGEERAKGNILERFSAQQFPDLHSELNLSSLELGDSALYFCASSLGGPGLYGYTFGSGTRLTVV.